These 22 T cell receptor beta chains came from one sample sequenced in a study of blood T cell repertoires in COVID-19. Some clones are missing from TCRdb's copy, which holds only in-frame ones; the method was immunoSEQ multiplex PCR. The table lists 330,000 or so clones, roughly 87% of them singletons. Material: peripheral blood. These receptors were taken from a man aged 30 to 39 with COVID-19, enrolled during active disease.

The chain has TRBV28 and TRBJ2-3; D is possibly TRBD2 (5 bases). Per germline, CDR1 MDHEN and CDR2 SYDVKM. This CDR3 has 20 residues. The V and J ends lost 2 bases and 4 bases respectively, with 28 bases between them. The CDR3 is CASSLRGKAGYFSGADTQYF. CDR3 sequence (DNA): TGTGCCAGCAGTTTAAGAGGGAAGGCGGGTTATTTCTCTGGGGCAGATACGCAGTATTTT.

The chain recombines TRBV5-1 with TRBJ1-5; D is unresolved. V shed 0 bases and J shed 5 bases, with 6 bases lying between them. Germline V gives CDR1 SGHRS, CDR2 YFSETQ. The CDR3 sequence is 13 residues long. CDR3 loop: CASSLVGDQPQHF. The DNA for the CDR3 is TGCGCCAGCAGCTTGGTCGGAGATCAGCCCCAGCATTTT.

This clone occurred once. The V and J genes are TRBV5-1 and TRBJ2-7; D possibly corresponds to TRBD2 (6 bases). Germline V lookup: CDR1 SGHRS, CDR2 YFSETQ. The CDR3 covers 13 residues. V was cut by 1 base and J by 3 bases, with 8 bases left in between. DNA for the CDR3: TGCGCCAGCAGCTTGATCGGGGGCTACGAGCAGTACTTC. The encoded protein is CASSLIGGYEQYF.

The rearrangement joins TRBV4-2 to TRBJ2-7; 7 positions match TRBD2. V lost 2 bases to trimming and J lost 5 bases; unmatched junction nucleotides: 3. The CDR3 sequence is 13 residues long. The germline gives CDR1 LGHNA, CDR2 YNFKEQ. This chain's CDR3 is CASSQRGLDEQYF. For the CDR3, the DNA is TGTGCCAGCAGCCAACGAGGACTAGACGAGCAGTACTTC.

V is TRBV11-2 and J is TRBJ1-5, with TRBD1 as a possible D gene (6 bases). The CDR3 consists of 15 residues. CDR1 and CDR2 (germline): SGHAT, FQNNGV. Deletions cut 2 bases from V and 5 bases from J, with 13 bases between. CDR3 residues: CASSLFGGADQPQHF. The CDR3 region has the DNA TGTGCCAGCAGCTTATTTGGGGGCGCGGATCAGCCCCAGCATTTT.

This CDR3 reads CATSDRKSGKANEKLFF. Written as DNA, the CDR3 is TGTGCCACCAGTGACCGGAAGTCGGGGAAGGCTAATGAAAAACTGTTTTTT. The V call is TRBV24-1, the J call TRBJ1-4; D gene uncertain. Germline V gives CDR1 KGHDR, CDR2 SFDVKD. This CDR3 has 17 amino acids. Trimming removed 4 bases at V and 3 bases at J, with 17 bases between.

This clone was detected only a few times. The rearrangement uses TRBV5-6 and TRBJ2-2; 10 nucleotides agree with TRBD2. This CDR3 region has 18 residues. CDR1 and CDR2 from the germline V gene are SGHDT and YYEEEE. V lost 0 bases and J lost 3; bases outside the gene matches: 8. Here the CDR3 reads CASSLAPSGGLYTGELFF. The CDR3 coding sequence is TGTGCCAGCAGCTTGGCGCCTAGCGGGGGCCTTTACACCGGGGAGCTGTTTTTT.

Points on this clone: The sample has other DNA sequences that encode this CDR3 too. The rearrangement links TRBV18 to TRBJ2-7; 10 positions match TRBD1. Germline V gene data show CDR1 as KGHSH and CDR2 as LQKENI. This CDR3 region has 14 residues. V shed 3 bases and J 4 bases; nucleotides not matched to a gene: 3. CDR3: CASSPGDRGYEQYF. The CDR3 DNA is TGTGCCAGCTCACCGGGGGACAGGGGTTACGAGCAGTACTTC.

This clone has just one count. The chain carries TRBV5-6 and TRBJ2-7, with TRBD1 matching over 9 bases. Germline lookup yields CDR1 SGHDT and CDR2 YYEEEE. V shed 4 bases, J shed 1 base, and the junction held 6 bases outside the gene matches. The CDR3 has 15 residues. CDR3 nucleotide sequence: TGTGCCAGCAGCCTAACCGGGACAGGGTCCTACGAGCAGTACTTC. This sequence encodes CASSLTGTGSYEQYF.

CDR3 residues: CAWSSTGSTDTQYF. CDR3 bases: TGTGCCTGGAGTAGTACAGGAAGCACAGATACGCAGTATTTT. The J gene is TRBJ2-3, the V gene TRBV30; perhaps TRBD1 as D (5 bases). The CDR3 consists of 14 residues. Germline V gene lookup returns CDR1 GTSNPN and CDR2 SVGIG (reference sequence). Trimming pared 2 bases from V and 0 bases from J, leaving 9 bases between.

The chain couples TRBV6-5 to TRBJ1-5; D remains unclear. Trimming pared 0 bases from V and 0 bases from J, leaving 9 bases between. Looked up from germline, CDR1 is MNHEY and CDR2 is SVGAGI. The CDR3 extends over 16 amino acids. CDR3 nucleotide sequence: TGTGCCAGCAGTTACTCGAGGCAGATTAGCAATCAGCCCCAGCATTTT. It specifies CASSYSRQISNQPQHF.

This clone was seen only a few times. The J gene is TRBJ2-2, the V gene TRBV6-1, with TRBD1 matching 7 bases. The CDR3 is made up of 15 amino acids. Trimming removed 3 bases from V and 2 bases from J; junction bases left unmatched: 3. Germline CDR1 is MNHNS and CDR2 is SASEGT. CDR3 in DNA: TGTGCCAGCAGTGAGGGGACAGCTAACACCGGGGAGCTGTTTTTT. This translates into CASSEGTANTGELFF.

The chain employs TRBV6-2 or TRBV6-3 and TRBJ1-5, with D possibly being TRBD1 (6 bases). CDR3 length: 16 residues. V was pared by 3 bases and J by 1 base, with 13 bases between. The germline gives CDR1 MNHEY, CDR2 SVGEGT. The CDR3 DNA reads as TGTGCCAGCAGTTATACCTCAGGGGTAAGCAATCAGCCCCAGCATTTT. This encodes CASSYTSGVSNQPQHF.

The V and J genes are TRBV20-1 and TRBJ1-6; the D is unclear. The CDR3 loop spans 17 amino acids. Trimming left V 3 bases short and J 3 bases short, with 18 bases between. From germline, CDR1 is DFQATT and CDR2 SNEGSKA (reference sequence). The CDR3 sequence is CSASSSDPFDYNSPLHF. CDR3 coding DNA: TGCAGTGCTAGTTCATCAGATCCCTTTGACTATAATTCACCCCTCCACTTT.

This clone was detected only a few times. This sample includes further DNA sequences coding for the same CDR3. This sequence joins TRBV5-5 and TRBJ2-5; 8 bases align to TRBD1. Germline V CDR1 and CDR2: SGHKS, YYEKEE (reference sequence). The CDR3 contains 15 residues. V dropped 0 bases and J dropped 3; count of bases not matched to a gene: 4. This CDR3 is CASSLGPGGEETQYF. CDR3 DNA: TGTGCCAGCAGCTTGGGACCAGGGGGCGAAGAGACCCAGTACTTC. Using reference TRBV5-5 and TRBJ2-5 for the parts outside the CDR3, the full variable domain is DAGVTQSPTHLIKTRGQQVTLRCSPISGHKSVSWYQQVLGQGPQFIFQYYEKEERGRGNFPDRFSARQFPNYSSELNVNALLLGDSALYLCASSLGPGGEETQYFGPGTRLLVL.

The V call is TRBV29-1, the J call TRBJ2-6; 8 bases fit TRBD1. Germline V gives CDR1 SQVTM, CDR2 ANQGSEA. This CDR3 is 13 amino acids long. V shed 6 bases and J 4 bases; nucleotides not matched to a gene: 2. CDR3: CSVTGDGANVLTF. In DNA, the CDR3 is TGCAGCGTGACAGGGGACGGGGCCAACGTCCTGACTTTC.

This sequence joins TRBV16 and TRBJ2-7; no definite D call. From germline, CDR1 is KGHSY and CDR2 FQNENV. The CDR3 sequence is 18 residues long. The V end was cut by 0 bases, the J end by 6 bases, with 24 bases between. For the CDR3, the DNA is TGTGCCAGCAGCCAATCTTTAGTTTCCCCTCCCGACTTGGGCGAGCAGTACTTC. As protein: CASSQSLVSPPDLGEQYF.

The chain couples TRBV5-1 to TRBJ2-7; 11 bases align to TRBD1. Germline V gives CDR1 SGHRS, CDR2 YFSETQ. The CDR3 extends over 15 amino acids. The V and J ends lost 1 base and 7 bases, in that order; junction bases with no gene match: 7. The CDR3 is CASSLFGQGAEEQYF. In DNA, the CDR3 is TGCGCCAGCAGCTTGTTCGGACAGGGGGCAGAGGAGCAGTACTTC.

The chain recombines TRBV5-1 with TRBJ1-1; a possible D gene is TRBD1 (6 bases). Germline V gene lookup returns CDR1 SGHRS and CDR2 YFSETQ. The CDR3 loop spans 15 amino acids. V lost 4 bases, J lost 1 base, and 14 bases lay in between. DNA for the CDR3: TGCGCCAGCAGCCCCAGGGGAACAGGGAACACTGAAGCTTTCTTT. Its translation: CASSPRGTGNTEAFF.

The V call is TRBV7-9, the J call TRBJ1-4, with 8 bases that match TRBD1. This CDR3 comprises 16 residues. The germline V gene has CDR1 SEHNR and CDR2 FQNEAQ (reference sequence). The junction had 21 bases not matched to a gene; V was cut back by 8 bases and J by 13 bases. The CDR3 DNA sequence: TGTGCCAGCTTCCCCTTCGAGGGGGCAGGGGGCGGCGTACTGTTTTTT. Amino acids: CASFPFEGAGGGVLFF.

This sequence joins TRBV2 and TRBJ1-2; a possible D gene is TRBD1 (6 bases). The CDR3 extends over 14 amino acids. With 10 bases removed from V and 4 bases from J, the gap between germline ends came to 19 bases. From germline, CDR1 is SNHLY and CDR2 FYNNEI. The chain's CDR3 is CANNARGRGYGYTF. CDR3 DNA sequence: TGTGCCAACAATGCCAGGGGTCGAGGCTATGGCTACACCTTC.

This clone was seen just once. The V gene is TRBV9, the J gene TRBJ2-2; 10 bases match TRBD1. The trim removed 3 bases at V and 5 bases at J, leaving 4 bases unmatched. The V gene's germline CDR1 is SGDLS and CDR2 YYNGEE. This CDR3 has 15 amino acids. The CDR3 protein is CASSGRQGATGELFF. The CDR3, as DNA: TGTGCCAGCAGCGGGCGACAGGGGGCAACCGGGGAGCTGTTTTTT.